Listed below are T cell receptor beta chains from one sample, sequenced in a study of blood T cell repertoires in COVID-19. TCRdb's table, derived via immunoSEQ multiplex PCR, lists solely in-frame clones and lacks some. The data contain some 250,000 clones, approximately 84% of them singletons. Sequencing was carried out using peripheral blood. The receptor set was obtained from a woman aged 80 or over with acute or convalescent COVID-19. CDR3s include the opening cysteine and the closing phenylalanine or tryptophan. D genes are given only for firm matches. Clone sizes are given selectively: once, few, many, or a class where the clone is expanded.

D gene: TRBD1; J gene: TRBJ1-1; clone size: -; V gene: TRBV5-1; CDR3 protein: CASSRTGSGGQGAGNTEAFF; CDR3 DNA: TGCGCCAGCAGCCGCACGGGCTCGGGGGGACAGGGGGCCGGGAACACTGAAGCTTTCTTT
D gene: -; J gene: TRBJ2-6; clone size: few; V gene: TRBV7-3; CDR3 protein: CASSSSSGANVLTF; CDR3 DNA: TGTGCCAGCAGCTCCTCGTCTGGGGCCAACGTCCTGACTTTC
D gene: -; J gene: TRBJ2-5; clone size: -; V gene: TRBV19; CDR3 protein: CASSIARKETQYF; CDR3 DNA: TGTGCCAGTAGTATTGCCAGGAAAGAGACCCAGTACTTC
D gene: -; J gene: TRBJ1-1; clone size: -; V gene: TRBV6-5; CDR3 protein: CASSPGPANVGAFF; CDR3 DNA: TGTGCCAGCTCCCCAGGCCCCGCCAACGTGGGAGCTTTCTTT
D gene: TRBD2; J gene: TRBJ2-5; clone size: few; V gene: TRBV2; CDR3 protein: CASSGVRASGQETQYF; CDR3 DNA: TGTGCCAGCAGTGGGGTAAGGGCTAGCGGACAAGAGACCCAGTACTTC
D gene: TRBD1; J gene: TRBJ2-7; clone size: once; V gene: TRBV5-8; CDR3 protein: CASIYRGSYEQYF; CDR3 DNA: TGTGCCAGCATTTACAGGGGCTCCTACGAGCAGTACTTC
D gene: TRBD2; J gene: TRBJ2-5; clone size: -; V gene: TRBV19; CDR3 protein: CASSIGGPGLAGQETQYF; CDR3 DNA: TGTGCCAGTAGTATTGGGGGCCCGGGACTAGCGGGCCAAGAGACCCAGTACTTC
D gene: TRBD1; J gene: TRBJ2-1; clone size: -; V gene: TRBV6-4; CDR3 protein: CASSDEVGRGLHNEQFF; CDR3 DNA: TGTGCCAGCAGTGACGAAGTCGGCAGGGGGCTCCACAATGAGCAGTTCTTC
D gene: -; J gene: TRBJ2-1; clone size: -; V gene: TRBV29-1; CDR3 protein: CSGGDNEQFF; CDR3 DNA: TGCAGCGGCGGCGACAATGAGCAGTTCTTC
D gene: TRBD1; J gene: TRBJ1-6; clone size: -; V gene: TRBV28; CDR3 protein: CASRVTGQDNSPLHF; CDR3 DNA: TGTGCCAGCAGAGTGACGGGACAGGATAATTCACCCCTCCACTTT
D gene: TRBD1; J gene: TRBJ2-1; clone size: -; V gene: TRBV5-1; CDR3 protein: CASSLVETGRNEQFF; CDR3 DNA: TGCGCCAGCAGCTTGGTCGAGACAGGGAGAAATGAGCAGTTCTTC
D gene: -; J gene: TRBJ1-4; clone size: few; V gene: TRBV29-1; CDR3 protein: CSVREPATNEKLFF; CDR3 DNA: TGCAGCGTTCGAGAGCCCGCAACTAATGAAAAACTGTTTTTT
D gene: TRBD1; J gene: TRBJ2-7; clone size: few; V gene: TRBV2; CDR3 protein: CASRKIDVPGQGAYEQYF; CDR3 DNA: TGTGCCAGCAGGAAAATAGACGTACCGGGACAGGGGGCCTACGAGCAGTACTTC
D gene: -; J gene: TRBJ2-3; clone size: -; V gene: TRBV5-8; CDR3 protein: CASSLGGTDTQYF; CDR3 DNA: TGTGCCAGCAGCTTGGGCGGGACAGATACGCAGTATTTT
D gene: -; J gene: TRBJ1-2; clone size: -; V gene: TRBV28; CDR3 protein: CASSLRGYGYTF; CDR3 DNA: TGTGCCAGCAGTTTAAGAGGCTATGGCTACACCTTC
D gene: -; J gene: TRBJ2-5; clone size: -; V gene: TRBV14; CDR3 protein: CASSRGTRETQYF; CDR3 DNA: TGTGCCAGCAGCCGGGGCACACGGGAGACCCAGTACTTC
D gene: TRBD2; J gene: TRBJ2-1; clone size: -; V gene: TRBV2; CDR3 protein: CASSGTSGGASYNEQFF; CDR3 DNA: TGTGCCAGCAGTGGGACTAGCGGGGGGGCGTCCTACAATGAGCAGTTCTTC
D gene: TRBD2; J gene: TRBJ2-7; clone size: -; V gene: TRBV6-5; CDR3 protein: CASGPGGLDYEQYF; CDR3 DNA: TGTGCCAGCGGGCCGGGGGGACTTGACTACGAGCAGTACTTC
D gene: -; J gene: TRBJ1-5; clone size: -; V gene: TRBV19; CDR3 protein: CASQWLGRADQPQHF; CDR3 DNA: TGTGCCAGCCAGTGGTTGGGCAGGGCCGATCAGCCCCAGCATTTT
D gene: -; J gene: TRBJ1-3; clone size: -; V gene: TRBV10-1; CDR3 protein: CASSESGGLSGNTIYF; CDR3 DNA: TGCGCCAGCAGTGAAAGCGGAGGGCTCTCTGGAAACACCATATATTTT
D gene: TRBD1; J gene: TRBJ2-1; clone size: -; V gene: TRBV24-1; CDR3 protein: CATSDSGTGGFEQFF; CDR3 DNA: TGTGCCACCAGTGACTCCGGGACAGGGGGCTTTGAGCAGTTCTTC
D gene: TRBD1; J gene: TRBJ1-2; clone size: -; V gene: TRBV19; CDR3 protein: CASKGQGEWGYTF; CDR3 DNA: TGTGCCAGTAAGGGACAGGGCGAGTGGGGCTACACCTTC
D gene: -; J gene: TRBJ1-5; clone size: few; V gene: TRBV19; CDR3 protein: CASSYREPPQPQHF; CDR3 DNA: TGTGCCAGTAGTTACAGGGAACCCCCTCAGCCCCAGCATTTT
D gene: -; J gene: TRBJ1-2; clone size: few; V gene: TRBV10-3; CDR3 protein: CAISELGGRNNYGYTF; CDR3 DNA: TGTGCCATCAGTGAGTTAGGCGGCCGAAATAACTATGGCTACACCTTC
D gene: -; J gene: TRBJ1-5; clone size: -; V gene: TRBV6-2/TRBV6-3; CDR3 protein: CASSYLGVFGQPQHF; CDR3 DNA: TGTGCCAGCAGTTACTTAGGGGTCTTCGGTCAGCCCCAGCATTTT
D gene: -; J gene: TRBJ1-6; clone size: -; V gene: TRBV10-3; CDR3 protein: CAISEGEETNSPLHF; CDR3 DNA: TGTGCCATCAGTGAGGGAGAGGAGACCAATTCACCCCTCCACTTT
D gene: -; J gene: TRBJ1-1; clone size: once; V gene: TRBV5-8; CDR3 protein: CASSNRRGNTEAFF; CDR3 DNA: TGTGCCAGCAGCAACCGCCGGGGGAACACTGAAGCTTTCTTT
D gene: -; J gene: TRBJ1-3; clone size: -; V gene: TRBV19; CDR3 protein: CASSRSGNTIYF; CDR3 DNA: TGTGCCAGTAGTCGCTCTGGAAACACCATATATTTT
D gene: TRBD1; J gene: TRBJ1-6; clone size: -; V gene: TRBV5-1; CDR3 protein: CASRKGQGDSPLHF; CDR3 DNA: TGCGCCAGCAGAAAAGGACAGGGTGATTCACCCCTCCACTTT
D gene: -; J gene: TRBJ1-5; clone size: -; V gene: TRBV2; CDR3 protein: CATRRSSNQPQHF; CDR3 DNA: TGTGCCACGAGGAGAAGTAGCAATCAGCCCCAGCATTTT
D gene: -; J gene: TRBJ2-1; clone size: few; V gene: TRBV5-1; CDR3 protein: CASSLRQGPYNEQFF; CDR3 DNA: TGCGCCAGCAGCTTACGTCAGGGGCCTTACAATGAGCAGTTCTTC
D gene: TRBD1; J gene: TRBJ1-2; clone size: -; V gene: TRBV24-1; CDR3 protein: CATSDSGTGAYGYTF; CDR3 DNA: TGTGCCACCAGTGACTCCGGGACAGGGGCCTATGGCTACACCTTC